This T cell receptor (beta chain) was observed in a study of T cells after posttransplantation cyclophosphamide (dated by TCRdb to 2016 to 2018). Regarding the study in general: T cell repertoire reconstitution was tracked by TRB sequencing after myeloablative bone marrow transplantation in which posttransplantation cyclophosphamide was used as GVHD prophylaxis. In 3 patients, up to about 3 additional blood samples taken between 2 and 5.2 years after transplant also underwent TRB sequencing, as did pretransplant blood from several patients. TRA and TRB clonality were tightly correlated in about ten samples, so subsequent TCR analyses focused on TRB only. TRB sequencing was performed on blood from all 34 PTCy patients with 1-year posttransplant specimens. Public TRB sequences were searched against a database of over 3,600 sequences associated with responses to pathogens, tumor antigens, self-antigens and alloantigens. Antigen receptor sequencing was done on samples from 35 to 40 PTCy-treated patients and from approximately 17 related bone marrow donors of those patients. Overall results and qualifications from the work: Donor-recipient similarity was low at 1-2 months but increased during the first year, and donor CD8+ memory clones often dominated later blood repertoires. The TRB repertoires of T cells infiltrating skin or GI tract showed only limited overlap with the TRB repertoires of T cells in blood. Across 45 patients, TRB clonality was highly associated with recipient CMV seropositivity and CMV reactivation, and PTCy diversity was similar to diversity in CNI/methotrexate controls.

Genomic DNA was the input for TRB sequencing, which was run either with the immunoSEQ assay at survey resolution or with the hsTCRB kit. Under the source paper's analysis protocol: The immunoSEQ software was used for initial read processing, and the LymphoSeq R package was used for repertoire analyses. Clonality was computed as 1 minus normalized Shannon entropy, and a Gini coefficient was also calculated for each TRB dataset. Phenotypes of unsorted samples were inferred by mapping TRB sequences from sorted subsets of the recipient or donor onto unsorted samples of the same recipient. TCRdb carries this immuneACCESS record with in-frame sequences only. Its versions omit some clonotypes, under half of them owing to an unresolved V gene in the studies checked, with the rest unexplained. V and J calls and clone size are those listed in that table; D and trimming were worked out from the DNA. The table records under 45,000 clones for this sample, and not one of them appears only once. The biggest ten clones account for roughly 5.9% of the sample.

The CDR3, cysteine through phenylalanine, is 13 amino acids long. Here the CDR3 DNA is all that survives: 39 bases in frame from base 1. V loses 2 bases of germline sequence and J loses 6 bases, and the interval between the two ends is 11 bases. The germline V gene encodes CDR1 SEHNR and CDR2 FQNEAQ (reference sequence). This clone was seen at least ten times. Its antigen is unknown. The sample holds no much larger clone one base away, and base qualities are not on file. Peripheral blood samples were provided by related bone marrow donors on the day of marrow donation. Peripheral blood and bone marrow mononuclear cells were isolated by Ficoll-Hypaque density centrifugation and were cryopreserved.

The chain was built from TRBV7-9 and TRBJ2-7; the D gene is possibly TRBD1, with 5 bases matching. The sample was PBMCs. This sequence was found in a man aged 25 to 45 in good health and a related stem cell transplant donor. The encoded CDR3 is CASSLLGVSEQYF. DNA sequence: TGTGCCAGCAGCTTATTAGGGGTTAGCGAGCAGTACTTC.